The subject of this entry is one T cell receptor (beta chain). Its antigen is currently unknown. This specimen comes from a study of vaccination and CD4 T cells after COVID-19. Noted treatment: roughly ten-day PBMC culture with coronavirus spike peptide pools or control peptides (ViraFEST assay). Germline CDR1 and CDR2: SGHTA and FQGNSA. CDR3 length equals 17 residues. With 1 base removed from V and 1 base from J, the gap between germline ends came to 14 bases. Once obtained from cultured CD4+ T cells, the DNA was sequenced using the Oncomine TCR Beta short-read assay. MiXCR was run by TCRdb on the PCR reads, yielding one entry per CDR3 protein. Of several thousand distinct CDR3 sequences in the sample, 74% were seen once.

The specimen was CD4+ T cells from blood, cultured in vitro. The chain combines TRBV7-2 with TRBJ2-1; no definite D call. This sequence was found in a human donor who had recovered from COVID-19. The DNA of the CDR3 is TGTGCCAGCAGCTTAGGTCCGCTAATAGTGTCCTACAATGAGCAGTTCTTC. The encoded protein is CASSLGPLIVSYNEQFF. The variable domain in full, completed from reference TRBV7-2 and TRBJ2-1, reads GAGVSQSPSNKVTEKGKDVELRCDPISGHTALYWYRQSLGQGLEFLIYFQGNSAPDKSGLPSDRFSAERTGGSVSTLTIQRTQQEDSAVYLCASSLGPLIVSYNEQFFGPGTRLTVL.